This T cell receptor (beta chain) was sequenced during a study of identifying expanded T cells in peripheral blood. Data came from immunoSEQ multiplex PCR; TCRdb stores just in-frame clones and leaves some out. Of roughly 82,000 clones listed, roughly 81% are singletons. The CDR3 sequence is 14 residues long. Germline CDR1 and CDR2: WNHNN and SYGVQD (reference sequence). V was clipped by 9 bases and J by 0 bases; unmatched bases: 5. Concerning this clone itself: The antigen remains undetermined.

General study findings and limits: Clone count variance between approximately two-week samples rose with total template count.

This sequence joins TRBV10-1 and TRBJ2-7, with 10 bases aligning to TRBD1. The TCR originated in a person aged 18 to 75 in good health. Sequencing was performed on blood. CDR3 nucleotide sequence: TGCGCCAGTTCCCGGACAGGGGGCTCCTACGAGCAGTACTTC. Its protein is CASSRTGGSYEQYF.